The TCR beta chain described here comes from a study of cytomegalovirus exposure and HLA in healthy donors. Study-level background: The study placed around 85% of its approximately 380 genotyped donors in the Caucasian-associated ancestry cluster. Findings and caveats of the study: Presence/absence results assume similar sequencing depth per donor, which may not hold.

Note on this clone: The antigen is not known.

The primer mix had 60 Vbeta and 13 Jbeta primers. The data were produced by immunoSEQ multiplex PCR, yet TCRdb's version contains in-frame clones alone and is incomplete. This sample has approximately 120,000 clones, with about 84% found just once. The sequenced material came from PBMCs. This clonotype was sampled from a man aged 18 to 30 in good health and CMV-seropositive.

CDR3 bases: TGTGCCAGCAGTCCCCTCCCTAGTAACGAGCAGTACTTC. It is translated as CASSPLPSNEQYF. This chain links TRBV27 with TRBJ2-7; D is unresolved. V lost 5 bases and J 5 bases, leaving 13 bases between the germline ends. CDR1 is MNHEY and CDR2 is SMNVEV in the germline V gene (reference sequence). The CDR3 has 13 amino acids.